This T cell receptor (beta chain) was sequenced in a study of T cells in localized non-small cell lung cancer. Trimming shortened V by 3 bases and J by 0 bases, and 14 bases separated the two germline ends. This CDR3 region has 15 residues. CDR1 SQVTM and CDR2 ANQGSEA come from the germline V gene. Turning to this clone: The antigen is unknown.

General observations from the study: T cell clonality was highest in uninvolved adjacent lung, above tumor. One tumor region alone was sequenced, and heterogeneity therefore remains possible. Adjacent lung tissue had a median approximately 61 of the top 100 clones found in the tumor.

Some clones are missing from TCRdb's copy, which holds only in-frame ones; the method was immunoSEQ multiplex PCR. Of approximately 16,000 clones in the sample, approximately 89% were seen once. The source material was peripheral blood, sampled before any cancer treatment. V usage is TRBV29-1 and J usage is TRBJ1-1; no reliable D call. This receptor was identified in a female donor over 55 with stage I squamous cell lung carcinoma. As DNA, the CDR3 is TGCAGCGTTGATGATGCTCGGGCTATGAACACTGAAGCTTTCTTT. It codes for CSVDDARAMNTEAFF.